Each of the 12 T cell receptor beta chains below was sequenced from the same sample in a study of T-cell reconstitution after alpha-beta-depleted transplantation in children. Using unique molecular identifiers, the investigators prepared the TCRbeta library. Via MiXCR, TCRdb re-called the PCR reads, giving one row per CDR3 protein. The table shows 350,000 to 450,000 distinct CDR3 sequences, with roughly 21% occurring only once. The sample was PBMCs from the stem cell graft donor, taken from the stem cell graft. Receptor source: a human donor who donated a stem cell graft to a child with acute myeloid leukemia.

V is TRBV24-1 and J is TRBJ2-3; 8 bases line up with TRBD2. Trimming at V came to 4 bases and at J to 3 bases, leaving 8 bases not matched to a gene. Germline CDR1 reads KGHDR; CDR2 reads SFDVKD. The CDR3 sequence is 16 residues long. The DNA for the CDR3 is TGTGCCACCAGTGACGCCCCAGCGGGAGTGACAGATACGCAGTATTTT. It encodes CATSDAPAGVTDTQYF.

This clonotype has more than one count but fewer than ten. The chain carries TRBV4-1 and TRBJ2-5, with TRBD1 matching over 12 bases. Per the germline V gene, CDR1 is MGHRA and CDR2 is YSYEKL. The CDR3 has 17 residues. V trimming: 4 bases; J trimming: 5 bases; junction bases outside the gene matches: 11. Here the CDR3 reads CASSLRGDRGLGETQYF. The CDR3, as DNA: TGCGCCAGCAGCCTCCGTGGGGACAGGGGGCTTGGGGAGACCCAGTACTTC.

This clonotype was counted between two and nine times. The chain couples TRBV12-3 or TRBV12-4 to TRBJ2-3; 8 nucleotides align to TRBD2. The junction had 10 bases not matched to a gene; V was cut back by 6 bases and J by 2 bases. The CDR3 consists of 16 residues. CDR3 residues: CASRRSGGGYTDTQYF. The DNA of the CDR3 is TGTGCCAGCAGAAGGAGCGGGGGAGGGTACACAGATACGCAGTATTTT.

The chain uses TRBV2 and TRBJ2-5; D gene ambiguous. V was shortened by 4 bases and J by 2 bases, with 5 bases between the two germline ends. CDR1 is SNHLY and CDR2 is FYNNEI in the germline V gene. This CDR3 is built from 12 residues. The DNA for the CDR3 is TGTGCCAGCAGTGCCGAACAAGAGACCCAGTACTTC. It is translated as CASSAEQETQYF. The entire variable domain, with the rest obtained from reference TRBV2 and TRBJ2-5, is as follows: EPEVTQTPSHQVTQMGQEVILRCVPISNHLYFYWYRQILGQKVEFLVSFYNNEISEKSEIFDDQFSVERPDGSNFTLKIRSTKLEDSAMYFCASSAEQETQYFGPGTRLLVL.

At least ten counts were recorded for this clonotype. The DNA of the CDR3 is TGTGCCAGCAGTTTAAGAGGGGACGAGCAGTACTTC. Translated: CASSLRGDEQYF. The gene calls are TRBV28 and TRBJ2-7; D tentatively fits TRBD1 or TRBD2 (5 bases each). The ends were cut back, 2 bases at V and 5 bases at J, with 7 bases in the middle. Germline CDR1 and CDR2: MDHEN and SYDVKM. The CDR3 consists of 12 residues.

This clonotype was found many times. The rearrangement joins TRBV4-3 to TRBJ2-7, with 7 bases aligning to TRBD2. This CDR3 has 16 residues. Looked up from germline, CDR1 is LGHNA and CDR2 is YSLEER. Losses at the gene ends were 0 bases for V and 5 bases for J; bases not matched to a gene: 10. The CDR3: CASSQDPSGIGNEQYF. DNA of the CDR3: TGCGCCAGCAGCCAAGACCCAAGCGGGATCGGGAACGAGCAGTACTTC.

This clonotype was recorded many times. The chain combines TRBV7-9 with TRBJ2-1; no reliable D call. From germline, CDR1 is SEHNR and CDR2 FQNEAQ (reference sequence). The V gene lost 3 bases and the J gene lost 6 bases, with 9 bases spanning the gap. The CDR3 has 13 amino acids. This CDR3 is CASSLPGGNEQFF. As DNA, the CDR3 is TGTGCCAGCAGCTTGCCGGGCGGCAATGAGCAGTTCTTC.

The table lists this clonotype with a few counts. J is TRBJ1-1 and V is TRBV9, with D uncertain. V lost 7 bases and J 4 bases, leaving 8 bases between the germline ends. The germline CDR1 and CDR2 sequences are SGDLS and YYNGEE. The length of the CDR3 is 11 residues. The CDR3 DNA is TGTGCCAGCGGCAAGGCCACTGAAGCTTTCTTT. Protein sequence: CASGKATEAFF.

The table lists this clonotype with many counts. This chain links TRBV28 with TRBJ2-7, with 8 positions matching TRBD1. This CDR3 contains 14 residues. CDR1 and CDR2 from the germline V gene are MDHEN and SYDVKM. The V and J ends lost 5 bases and 7 bases, in that order; junction bases with no gene match: 10. CDR3 coding DNA: TGTGCCAGCAGTGCATGGACAGGGCCGGGAGAGCAGTACTTC. Amino acids: CASSAWTGPGEQYF.

The genes are TRBV12-3 or TRBV12-4 and TRBJ2-5, with D perhaps matching TRBD1 or TRBD2 (6 bases each). Trimming shortened V by 4 bases and J by 3 bases, and 15 bases separated the two germline ends. The CDR3 has 15 amino acids. Written as DNA, the CDR3 is TGTGCCAGCAGTTACTTCGGACAGCGGGAAGAGACCCAGTACTTC. Its translation: CASSYFGQREETQYF.

A remark on this clonotype: A read error may produce the germline difference seen at one junction end. The V gene is TRBV20-1, the J gene TRBJ2-7, with 11 bases aligning to TRBD1. Germline CDR1 and CDR2: DFQATT and SNEGSKA (reference sequence). There are 15 residues in the CDR3. CDR3 DNA: TGCTGTGCTAGAGGGAGGACAGGGGGCGACTACGAGCAGTACTTC. Translation gives CCARGRTGGDYEQYF.

The chain recombines TRBV20-1 with TRBJ1-5; weak D call: TRBD1 (6 bases). V was shortened by 3 bases and J by 3 bases, with 15 bases between the two germline ends. The length of the CDR3 is 15 residues. From germline, CDR1 is DFQATT and CDR2 SNEGSKA (reference sequence). As DNA, the CDR3 is TGCAGTGCTAGTCCGGGGGCCGAGATCAATCAGCCCCAGCATTTT. Amino acid sequence: CSASPGAEINQPQHF.